The source of this TCR beta chain is a study of technical replicates of blood from several donors. There are 15 residues in the CDR3. From germline, CDR1 is SGDLS and CDR2 YYNGEE. Unmatched junction bases numbered 5, after V lost 3 bases and J lost 2 bases. Sequencing used immunoSEQ multiplex PCR; TCRdb keeps in-frame clones, though not all of them. The sample records about 100,000 clones, approximately 96% being singletons. The receptor's source is a human donor in good health. The sequenced material came from T cells isolated from PBMCs. The V and J genes are TRBV9 and TRBJ2-1; 7 bases fit TRBD1. The CDR3 sequence: CASSAGQVPYNEQFF. Here the CDR3 DNA reads TGTGCCAGCAGCGCAGGACAGGTACCCTACAATGAGCAGTTCTTC.